The 8 T cell receptor beta chains below were found in one sample sequenced in a study of cytomegalovirus exposure and HLA in healthy donors. Profiling relied on immunoSEQ multiplex PCR, and the TCRdb table lists in-frame clones only, not all of them. This sample has about 97,000 clones, with about 95% found just once. Material for sequencing was PBMCs. Every receptor here comes from a woman aged 18-29 years in good health and CMV-seronegative.

The chain is built from TRBV27 and TRBJ1-1; no definite D call. The germline gives CDR1 MNHEY, CDR2 SMNVEV (reference sequence). The CDR3 runs 15 residues. V was clipped by 10 bases and J by 1 base, with 19 bases between them. CDR3 amino acids: CATMKTGETNTEAFF. Written as DNA, the CDR3 is TGTGCCACCATGAAAACGGGAGAGACGAACACTGAAGCTTTCTTT.

The chain joins TRBV4-1 to TRBJ1-2; 11 bases map to TRBD1. The V gene's germline CDR1 is MGHRA and CDR2 YSYEKL. This CDR3 contains 15 residues. V lost 5 bases to trimming and J lost 1 base; unmatched junction nucleotides: 3. CDR3 loop: CASSKGTGGNYGYTF. CDR3 in DNA: TGCGCCAGCAGCAAAGGGACAGGGGGTAACTATGGCTACACCTTC.

V gene TRBV9 combines with J gene TRBJ1-2; 8 nucleotides match TRBD1. Germline CDR1 is SGDLS and CDR2 is YYNGEE. The CDR3 consists of 16 residues. The junction had 9 bases not matched to a gene; V was cut back by 0 bases and J by 5 bases. Written as DNA, the CDR3 is TGTGCCAGCAGCGTAGAGGGGACAGGCGCCTTTTATGGCTACACCTTC. Protein sequence: CASSVEGTGAFYGYTF. The complete variable domain, with remaining parts taken from reference TRBV9 and TRBJ1-2, reads DSGVTQTPKHLITATGQRVTLRCSPRSGDLSVYWYQQSLDQGLQFLIQYYNGEERAKGNILERFSAQQFPDLHSELNLSSLELGDSALYFCASSVEGTGAFYGYTFGSGTRLTVV.

The CDR3 DNA sequence: TGTGCCAGCAGCCGGGACTTGGTAGAGACCCAGTACTTC. Encoded protein: CASSRDLVETQYF. V is TRBV7-9 and J is TRBJ2-5, with D tentatively TRBD2 (6 bases). The CDR3 sequence is 13 residues long. Trimming stripped 5 bases from V and 4 bases from J, with 11 bases between. Germline-derived CDR1 and CDR2 are SEHNR and FQNEAQ (reference sequence).

This sequence joins TRBV7-9 and TRBJ2-7; 12 nucleotides align to TRBD2. The germline CDR1 and CDR2 sequences are SEHNR and FQNEAQ (reference sequence). The trim removed 4 bases at V and 6 bases at J, leaving 7 bases unmatched. This CDR3 is built from 15 residues. Here the CDR3 reads CASSSPTSGSGEQYF. Written as DNA, the CDR3 is TGTGCCAGCAGCTCTCCGACTAGCGGGAGTGGCGAGCAGTACTTC.

This chain connects TRBV27 to TRBJ1-2; D not resolved. The germline CDR1 and CDR2 sequences are MNHEY and SMNVEV (reference sequence). The V gene lost 4 bases and the J gene lost 6 bases, with 15 bases spanning the gap. The CDR3 totals 14 residues. CDR3 sequence reads: CASSSQVAYHGYTF. Here the CDR3 DNA reads TGTGCCAGCAGTTCCCAGGTCGCTTATCATGGCTACACCTTC.

The V call is TRBV9, the J call TRBJ2-7; D not resolved. Trimming cost V 1 base and J 1 base, with 6 bases left between them. Per germline, CDR1 SGDLS and CDR2 YYNGEE. The CDR3 covers 13 residues. The CDR3 DNA sequence: TGTGCCAGCAGCGTAACGGGTTCCTACGAGCAGTACTTC. Its translation: CASSVTGSYEQYF.

The chain has TRBV6-6 and TRBJ1-1; tentative D call: TRBD1 (6 bases). The CDR3 covers 14 residues. Germline values: CDR1 MNHNY, CDR2 SVGAGI (reference sequence). The V end was cut by 6 bases, the J end by 0 bases, with 11 bases between. The CDR3 spells CASSLGQLNTEAFF. The CDR3 nucleotides are TGTGCCAGCAGCCTCGGACAGCTGAACACTGAAGCTTTCTTT.